Each of the 12 T cell receptor beta chains below was sequenced from the same sample in a study of T cells in Graves' hyperthyroidism and ophthalmopathy. What was amplified from RNA transcripts were TCR beta CDR3 regions. RT-PCR in the first round (using the HTBI primer set) targeted the TCR CDR3. TCRdb ran MiXCR on the multiplex PCR reads and lists one entry per CDR3 protein. The data contain roughly 110,000 distinct CDR3 sequences, 16% of them seen just once; the ten biggest clones take up 40% to 50%. The sample consisted of blood. These receptors were collected from a woman aged 45 to 65 with Graves' hyperthyroidism.

A remark on this clonotype: This may arise from a read error, as a much more abundant clone is one base away. The rearrangement uses TRBV9 and TRBJ1-5; TRBD1 aligns across 7 bases. CDR1 and CDR2 from the germline V gene are SGDLS and YYNGEE. V shed 6 bases and J 4 bases; nucleotides not matched to a gene: 7. The CDR3 length is 14 residues. The CDR3 here is CASTETGVNQPQHF. CDR3 coding DNA: TGTGCCAGCACCGAAACAGGGGTAAATCAGCCCCAGCATTTT.

The sample holds many counts of this clonotype. V is TRBV30 and J is TRBJ1-2; weak D call: TRBD1 (6 bases). Trimming shortened V by 8 bases and J by 4 bases, and 20 bases separated the two germline ends. Germline V CDR1 and CDR2: GTSNPN, SVGIG (reference sequence). The CDR3 sequence is 14 residues long. DNA for the CDR3: TGTGCCGGCCATTACCGGGGACAAGGCTATGGCTACACCTTC. Amino acids: CAGHYRGQGYGYTF.

The table lists this clonotype with many counts. The chain employs TRBV20-1 and TRBJ1-5, with TRBD1 as a possible D gene (5 bases). The germline V gene has CDR1 DFQATT and CDR2 SNEGSKA (reference sequence). V dropped 4 bases and J dropped 0 bases, with 10 bases sitting between them. The CDR3 loop spans 14 amino acids. CDR3 nucleotides: TGCAGTGCTAAGACAGATTATAGCAATCAGCCCCAGCATTTT. This gives the protein CSAKTDYSNQPQHF.

In this sample, this clonotype turned up many times. The rearrangement joins TRBV29-1 to TRBJ2-4; the D is unclear. Germline CDR1 is SQVTM and CDR2 is ANQGSEA. The CDR3 covers 13 residues. V lost 7 bases and J 1 base, leaving 11 bases between the germline ends. CDR3 DNA sequence: TGCAGCGCCGGTGGGCTGGCCAAAAACATTCAGTACTTC. Translation gives CSAGGLAKNIQYF.

This clonotype was picked up many times. The V and J genes are TRBV3-1 and TRBJ1-6; TRBD1 matches 8 bases. The CDR3 spans 15 residues. The V and J ends lost 5 bases and 6 bases, in that order; junction bases with no gene match: 6. Per the germline V gene, CDR1 is LGHDT and CDR2 is YNNKEL (reference sequence). The CDR3 region has the DNA TGTGCCAGCAGCAAACGGACAGGGAGTAATTCACCCCTCCACTTT. This sequence encodes CASSKRTGSNSPLHF.

This chain uses TRBV19 with TRBJ2-1; 14 positions agree with TRBD2. J was trimmed by 3 bases and V by 8 bases; bases with no gene match: 18. CDR1 is LNHDA and CDR2 is SQIVND in the germline V gene (reference sequence). The CDR3 loop spans 20 amino acids. CDR3 amino acids: CASGATGLAGVSAVYNEQFF. In nucleotides, the CDR3 is TGTGCCAGTGGGGCGACGGGACTAGCGGGAGTATCGGCCGTCTACAATGAGCAGTTCTTC.

This clonotype was seen many times. The chain couples TRBV19 to TRBJ2-1; no reliable D call. The V gene's germline CDR1 is LNHDA and CDR2 SQIVND (reference sequence). The CDR3 totals 12 residues. V lost 6 bases and J 9 bases, leaving 12 bases between the germline ends. Written as DNA, the CDR3 is TGTGCCAGTAGAGCGAACAGAGGTGAGCAGTTCTTC. It specifies CASRANRGEQFF.

This clonotype was seen at least ten times. It may be a read error: a sequence one base away is much more abundant. Because the CDR3 is missing its conserved closing phenylalanine or tryptophan, this is likely a read error. The chain is built from TRBV2 and TRBJ2-5; a possible D gene is TRBD2 (5 bases). The germline V gene encodes CDR1 SNHLY and CDR2 FYNNEI. V was shortened by 0 bases and J by 0 bases, with 17 bases between the two germline ends. The CDR3 is made up of 18 amino acids. CDR3: CASSEARFSRLNQETQYI. DNA for the CDR3: TGTGCCAGCAGTGAAGCCAGGTTCAGCAGACTAAACCAAGAGACCCAGTACATC.

This clonotype occurred many times. The chain combines TRBV2 with TRBJ1-3; D is uncertain. The CDR3 has 12 residues. Germline-derived CDR1 and CDR2 are SNHLY and FYNNEI. Trimming cost V 7 bases and J 0 bases, with 4 bases left between them. The DNA of the CDR3 is TGTGCCAGCACTATCTCTGGAAACACCATATATTTT. Amino acid sequence: CASTISGNTIYF.

The table lists this clonotype with many counts. This chain uses TRBV7-8 with TRBJ1-2; D unclear. Germline V CDR1 and CDR2: SGHVS, FQNEAQ. Trimming left V 3 bases short and J 4 bases short, with 6 bases between. This CDR3 is built from 12 residues. The CDR3 protein is CASSFGGYGYTF. CDR3 in DNA: TGTGCCAGCAGCTTCGGAGGCTATGGCTACACCTTC. The complete variable domain, with remaining parts taken from reference TRBV7-8 and TRBJ1-2, reads GAGVSQSPRYKVAKRGQDVALRCDPISGHVSLFWYQQALGQGPEFLTYFQNEAQLDKSGLPSDRFFAERPEGSVSTLKIQRTQQEDSAVYLCASSFGGYGYTFGSGTRLTVV.

This clonotype came up many times. The CDR3 nucleotides are TGCAGCGTTGATTCCTCAAATAACCCCCTTTCCCAATATGGCTACACCTTC. It specifies CSVDSSNNPLSQYGYTF. The V call is TRBV29-1, the J call TRBJ1-2, with D unresolved. Germline CDR1 reads SQVTM; CDR2 reads ANQGSEA. The CDR3 loop spans 17 amino acids. The germline V and J ends were trimmed by 3 bases and 5 bases, with 25 bases remaining between them.

The table lists this clonotype with many counts. The chain joins TRBV19 to TRBJ2-2, with D unresolved. Trimming removed 5 bases at V and 4 bases at J, with 14 bases between. CDR1 is LNHDA, CDR2 SQIVND, per germline (reference sequence). CDR3 length: 15 residues. The CDR3 nucleotides read TGTGCCAGTAGTCCCCCCGGGTCGAGCACCGGGGAGCTGTTTTTT. This gives the protein CASSPPGSSTGELFF. Combining the CDR3 with reference TRBV19 and TRBJ2-2 gives the whole variable domain DGGITQSPKYLFRKEGQNVTLSCEQNLNHDAMYWYRQDPGQGLRLIYYSQIVNDFQKGDIAEGYSVSREKKESFPLTVTSAQKNPTAFYLCASSPPGSSTGELFFGEGSRLTVL.